Below are 7 T cell receptor beta chains sequenced from a single sample in a study of blood T cell repertoires in COVID-19. Profiling relied on immunoSEQ multiplex PCR, and the TCRdb table lists in-frame clones only, not all of them. The data show 150,000 or so clones, almost 85% seen once. What was sequenced was peripheral blood. The receptor source for this set is a human donor with acute or convalescent COVID-19. The donor label of this sample is uncertain.

The chain links TRBV7-6 to TRBJ2-7; perhaps TRBD1 as D (6 bases). Between the trimmed V and J ends, which lost 4 bases and 1 base, there was a span of 14 bases. CDR3 size: 15 residues. Per germline, CDR1 SGHVS and CDR2 FNYEAQ. The CDR3 region is CASSSLQGPSYEQYF. The CDR3 DNA follows: TGTGCCAGCAGCTCCTTGCAGGGGCCTTCCTACGAGCAGTACTTC.

V usage is TRBV2 and J usage is TRBJ2-1, with TRBD1 identical over 8 bases. The CDR3 spans 14 residues. CDR1 is SNHLY, CDR2 FYNNEI, per germline. Trimming at V came to 8 bases and at J to 7 bases, leaving 10 bases not matched to a gene. The CDR3 DNA is TGTGCCAGCCAGTTCCAGGGGGCGCGGAATGAGCAGTTCTTC. It is translated as CASQFQGARNEQFF.

This clone has only a few counts. Here the CDR3 DNA reads TGTGCCAGCAGCTTAGAACTTAGCAATCAGCCCCAGCATTTT. Protein product: CASSLELSNQPQHF. This chain links TRBV7-2 with TRBJ1-5, with no clear D. CDR3 length equals 14 residues. CDR1 and CDR2 from the germline V gene are SGHTA and FQGNSA. V lost 1 base to trimming and J lost 0 bases, with 4 bases between them.

This clone turned up a few times. The CDR3 nucleotides read TGTGCCAGCAGGCCTGACAGGGACACTGAAGCTTTCTTT. The encoded protein is CASRPDRDTEAFF. The chain has TRBV2 and TRBJ1-1; 7 bases are shared with TRBD1. Trimming at V came to 6 bases and at J to 3 bases, leaving 4 bases not matched to a gene. The germline gives CDR1 SNHLY, CDR2 FYNNEI. The CDR3 has 13 amino acids.

Ten or more counts support this clone. The rearrangement uses TRBV14 and TRBJ2-4; D ambiguous. Germline V gene data show CDR1 as SGHDN and CDR2 as FVKESK. The CDR3 loop spans 12 amino acids. V was cut by 4 bases and J by 9 bases, with 10 bases left in between. CDR3 sequence: CASSRAAGIQYF. The CDR3 DNA is TGTGCCAGCAGCCGAGCTGCAGGCATTCAGTACTTC.

The chain is built from TRBV14 and TRBJ1-2, with TRBD1 matching 7 bases. CDR3 size: 13 residues. The V segment lost 2 bases and the J segment 7 bases; nucleotides outside the gene matches: 4. Germline CDR1 is SGHDN and CDR2 is FVKESK. The CDR3 loop is CASSQQGVTGYTF. The CDR3 nucleotides are TGTGCCAGCAGCCAACAGGGGGTTACTGGCTACACCTTC.

The gene calls are TRBV5-5 and TRBJ1-2; D unclear. V gave up 2 bases and J gave up 4 bases, with 9 bases separating them. Germline V lookup: CDR1 SGHKS, CDR2 YYEKEE (reference sequence). The CDR3 has 13 amino acids. The CDR3 here is CASSLPAGYGYTF. The CDR3 DNA reads TGTGCCAGCAGCTTACCCGCGGGCTATGGCTACACCTTC.